This TCR beta chain was captured in a study of tumor and adjacent non-tumor tissue in lung cancer. About the research overall: The cohort had roughly 11 adenocarcinoma, a couple of squamous cell and 1 small cell patients. Patients were aged about 31 to 85, nine to eleven men and about five women, stage I to III. Whole-study findings and limits: Tumor TCR diversity, when higher, was linked to shorter survival.

The template was RNA from unsorted bulk tissue. The normal lung tissue was taken more than 3 cm from the tumor edge. Three rounds of nested PCR, following a modified ARM-PCR protocol, produced the TCRbeta library. TCRdb redid the calling of the multiplex PCR reads with MiXCR, one entry per CDR3 protein. The sample has more than 35,000 distinct CDR3 sequences; 60% to 70% are singletons. This CDR3 region has 16 residues. Germline V gene sequence: CDR1 SNHLY, CDR2 FYNNEI. V gave up 4 bases and J gave up 3 bases, with 18 bases separating them. In this sample, this clonotype turned up a few times. The target antigen is unknown.

Material for sequencing was distant non-tumor lung tissue. The chain couples TRBV2 to TRBJ2-5; D might be TRBD1 (5 bases). The receptor was derived from a woman between 35 and 50 years old with non-small cell lung cancer. The CDR3 DNA follows: TGTGCCAGCAGTGTTTCTCGACAGAATACCGAAGAGACCCAGTACTTC. It codes for CASSVSRQNTEETQYF.